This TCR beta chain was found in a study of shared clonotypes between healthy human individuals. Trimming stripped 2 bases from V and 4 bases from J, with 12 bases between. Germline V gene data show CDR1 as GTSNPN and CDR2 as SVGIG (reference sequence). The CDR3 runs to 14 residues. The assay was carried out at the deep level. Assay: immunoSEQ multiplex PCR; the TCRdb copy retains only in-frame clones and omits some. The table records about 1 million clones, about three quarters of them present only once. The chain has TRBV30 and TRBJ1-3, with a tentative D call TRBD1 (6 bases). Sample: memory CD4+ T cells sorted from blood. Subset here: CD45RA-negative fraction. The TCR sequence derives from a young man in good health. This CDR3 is CAWSRARGGNTIYF. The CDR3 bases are TGTGCCTGGAGTCGGGCAAGGGGGGGAAACACCATATATTTT.